This is a list of T cell receptor beta chains from one sample in a study of blood T cell repertoires in COVID-19. TCRdb keeps only in-frame clones here, not all; method: immunoSEQ multiplex PCR. The sample yields about 41,000 clones, 70% to 90% seen once. Specimen: peripheral blood. These receptors came from a man aged 55 to 70 with acute or convalescent COVID-19. The CDR3 runs from the conserved cysteine through the conserved F or W. Fields, in order: clone size, V gene, J gene, D gene, CDR3 protein, CDR3 DNA. The D gene is left open where the match is weak. The listing skips clone size in some rows; elsewhere it reads once, few, many or a size class.

size: NA
V: TRBV24-1
J: TRBJ2-1
D: TRBD1
CDR3: CATSDTETGLGLNEQFF
DNA: TGTGCCACCAGTGATACAGAGACAGGGCTTGGGCTCAATGAGCAGTTCTTC

size: NA
V: TRBV29-1
J: TRBJ1-2
D: NA
CDR3: CSVEEAVAGGYTF
DNA: TGCAGCGTTGAAGAGGCGGTCGCCGGTGGCTACACCTTC

size: NA
V: TRBV5-1
J: TRBJ2-1
D: TRBD2
CDR3: CASSSLAGGPDEQFF
DNA: TGCGCCAGCAGCTCACTAGCGGGGGGGCCCGATGAGCAGTTCTTC

size: few
V: TRBV18
J: TRBJ2-7
D: TRBD1
CDR3: CASSPGTGATHEQYF
DNA: TGTGCCAGCTCACCAGGCACAGGGGCTACCCACGAGCAGTACTTC

size: NA
V: TRBV10-2
J: TRBJ2-7
D: TRBD1
CDR3: CASSEATGGADEQYF
DNA: TGCGCCAGCAGTGAGGCGACAGGGGGCGCGGACGAGCAGTACTTC

size: NA
V: TRBV9
J: TRBJ1-2
D: NA
CDR3: CASSVGRGNYGYTF
DNA: TGTGCCAGCAGCGTAGGGCGAGGGAACTATGGCTACACCTTC

size: NA
V: TRBV24-1
J: TRBJ1-2
D: TRBD1
CDR3: CATSSDPGGSGGYTF
DNA: TGTGCCACCAGTAGTGACCCAGGGGGAAGTGGTGGCTACACCTTC

size: NA
V: TRBV11-2
J: TRBJ2-1
D: TRBD2
CDR3: CASSLVRSAGGLYNEQFF
DNA: TGTGCCAGCAGCTTAGTTCGTTCAGCGGGGGGCCTTTACAATGAGCAGTTCTTC

size: NA
V: TRBV19
J: TRBJ1-3
D: NA
CDR3: CASRPSDRNSGNTIYF
DNA: TGTGCCAGTAGACCATCCGACAGGAACTCTGGAAACACCATATATTTT

size: few
V: TRBV3-1/TRBV3-2
J: TRBJ2-7
D: TRBD2
CDR3: CASSRQRGYEQYF
DNA: TGTGCCAGCAGCCGCCAGCGGGGCTACGAGCAGTACTTC

size: NA
V: TRBV4-2
J: TRBJ1-5
D: TRBD1
CDR3: CASSQDFTTGLSNQPQHF
DNA: TGTGCCAGCAGCCAAGATTTTACGACAGGGCTGAGCAATCAGCCCCAGCATTTT

size: NA
V: TRBV7-9
J: TRBJ1-1
D: TRBD1
CDR3: CASSLGQGRDTEAFF
DNA: TGTGCCAGCAGCTTAGGACAGGGAAGGGACACTGAAGCTTTCTTT

size: NA
V: TRBV2
J: TRBJ1-2
D: TRBD1
CDR3: CASSESTGGAYGYTF
DNA: TGTGCCAGCAGTGAAAGTACAGGGGGCGCATATGGCTACACCTTC

size: NA
V: TRBV9
J: TRBJ1-1
D: TRBD1
CDR3: CASSGTGKNTEAFF
DNA: TGTGCCAGCAGCGGGACAGGGAAAAACACTGAAGCTTTCTTT

size: NA
V: TRBV12-3/TRBV12-4
J: TRBJ1-1
D: NA
CDR3: CASSTGRAAFF
DNA: TGTGCCAGCAGCACCGGGAGGGCTGCTTTCTTT

size: NA
V: TRBV30
J: TRBJ2-1
D: NA
CDR3: CAWGGGGHYYNEQFF
DNA: TGTGCCTGGGGGGGTGGAGGGCATTACTACAATGAGCAGTTCTTC

size: NA
V: TRBV7-2
J: TRBJ1-6
D: NA
CDR3: CASSPSVGGSPLHF
DNA: TGTGCCAGCAGCCCTTCGGTGGGGGGTTCACCCCTCCACTTT

size: NA
V: TRBV25-1
J: TRBJ2-2
D: TRBD1
CDR3: CASRPGTGPNTGELFF
DNA: TGTGCCAGCAGACCCGGGACAGGACCGAACACCGGGGAGCTGTTTTTT

size: once
V: TRBV5-4
J: TRBJ2-2
D: TRBD1
CDR3: CASSPPGQGSNTGELFF
DNA: TGTGCCAGCAGCCCTCCGGGACAGGGGTCGAACACCGGGGAGCTGTTTTTT

size: NA
V: TRBV3-1/TRBV3-2
J: TRBJ2-1
D: TRBD2
CDR3: CASSQGGLAGEEQFF
DNA: TGTGCCAGCAGCCAAGGGGGACTAGCGGGGGAGGAGCAGTTCTTC

size: NA
V: TRBV24-1
J: TRBJ2-2
D: NA
CDR3: CATSASDTGELFF
DNA: TGTGCCACCAGTGCCAGTGACACCGGGGAGCTGTTTTTT

size: NA
V: TRBV29-1
J: TRBJ1-2
D: NA
CDR3: CSVEEGGRPGYTF
DNA: TGCAGCGTTGAAGAGGGGGGTAGGCCTGGCTACACCTTC

size: few
V: TRBV6-2/TRBV6-3
J: TRBJ2-7
D: TRBD2
CDR3: CASSPRTSGGLVSYEQYF
DNA: TGTGCCAGCAGCCCCAGGACTAGCGGGGGCTTGGTCTCCTACGAGCAGTACTTC

size: once
V: TRBV7-2
J: TRBJ1-1
D: NA
CDR3: CASSPTQGLEAFF
DNA: TGTGCCAGCAGCCCCACCCAGGGCCTCGAAGCTTTCTTT

size: NA
V: TRBV4-3
J: TRBJ1-2
D: TRBD1
CDR3: CASSQAGQGYAGYTF
DNA: TGCGCCAGCAGCCAAGCGGGACAGGGGTATGCTGGCTACACCTTC

size: few
V: TRBV29-1
J: TRBJ1-2
D: TRBD1
CDR3: CSVGDSPIPGGYTF
DNA: TGCAGCGTTGGGGACAGCCCCATACCGGGAGGCTACACCTTC

size: NA
V: TRBV9
J: TRBJ1-2
D: TRBD1
CDR3: CASTPEGQGFYGYTF
DNA: TGTGCCAGCACCCCTGAGGGACAGGGATTCTATGGCTACACCTTC

size: few
V: TRBV7-2
J: TRBJ2-5
D: TRBD1
CDR3: CASSGADRGETQYF
DNA: TGTGCCAGCAGCGGAGCGGACAGGGGGGAGACCCAGTACTTC

size: few
V: TRBV27
J: TRBJ2-7
D: TRBD1
CDR3: CASSISGGHYEQYF
DNA: TGTGCCAGCAGTATCTCAGGGGGTCACTACGAGCAGTACTTC

size: NA
V: TRBV5-1
J: TRBJ2-7
D: TRBD1
CDR3: CASSAEQGGPYEQYF
DNA: TGCGCCAGCAGCGCGGAACAGGGGGGACCCTACGAGCAGTACTTC

size: NA
V: TRBV4-1
J: TRBJ2-3
D: NA
CDR3: CASSQETASTDTQYF
DNA: TGCGCCAGCAGCCAAGAAACAGCAAGCACAGATACGCAGTATTTT

size: NA
V: TRBV12-3/TRBV12-4
J: TRBJ1-2
D: NA
CDR3: CASSFSLNYGYTF
DNA: TGTGCCAGCAGTTTTAGTCTAAACTATGGCTACACCTTC

size: NA
V: TRBV4-2
J: TRBJ2-3
D: NA
CDR3: CASSQELGARTDTQYF
DNA: TGTGCCAGCAGCCAAGAATTGGGAGCGCGCACAGATACGCAGTATTTT

size: NA
V: TRBV3-1/TRBV3-2
J: TRBJ2-3
D: TRBD2
CDR3: CASRASGGYTDTQYF
DNA: TGTGCCAGCAGGGCTAGCGGGGGGTACACAGATACGCAGTATTTT

size: NA
V: TRBV27
J: TRBJ1-1
D: NA
CDR3: CASSSKQETHTEAFF
DNA: TGTGCCAGCAGTTCGAAACAAGAAACACACACTGAAGCTTTCTTT

size: NA
V: TRBV5-1
J: TRBJ2-3
D: TRBD2
CDR3: CASSLESSGGSTDTQYF
DNA: TGCGCCAGCAGCTTGGAGTCCAGCGGGGGCAGCACAGATACGCAGTATTTT

size: NA
V: TRBV4-3
J: TRBJ1-2
D: NA
CDR3: CASSQVVGGLANYGYTF
DNA: TGCGCCAGCAGCCAAGTTGTAGGGGGACTAGCTAACTATGGCTACACCTTC

size: NA
V: TRBV5-1
J: TRBJ2-5
D: TRBD2
CDR3: CASSLVRGGGAQETQYF
DNA: TGCGCCAGCAGCTTGGTTCGGGGCGGGGGGGCCCAAGAGACCCAGTACTTC